The next 17 T cell receptor beta chains were all read from a single sample in a study of a mutant IDH1 vaccine in newly diagnosed glioma. Assay used: immunoSEQ multiplex PCR; TCRdb lists only in-frame clones, some missing. This sample has approximately 100,000 clones; 80% to 90% occur once, and the top ten carry approximately 0.6%. Described time point: baseline, week 1 (first vaccination visit). Documented treatment: pre-vaccination baseline after standard-of-care therapy. This specimen was PBMCs, taken from a glioma patient treated with radiotherapy, temozolomide or both. These receptors all stem from a woman between 45 and 65 years old with glioma.

The chain recombines TRBV29-1 with TRBJ1-2, with D possibly matching TRBD1 (6 bases). The CDR3 totals 12 residues. Germline assignment: CDR1 SQVTM and CDR2 ANQGSEA. V was trimmed by 0 bases and J by 8 bases, leaving 10 bases between them. The CDR3 DNA follows: TGCAGCGTTGAAGATGGCGGGGGCGGCTACACCTTC. Residues: CSVEDGGGGYTF. The whole variable domain, filled in from reference TRBV29-1 and TRBJ1-2, reads SAVISQKPSRDICQRGTSLTIQCQVDSQVTMMFWYRQQPGQSLTLIATANQGSEATYESGFVIDKFPISRPNLTFSTLTVSNMSPEDSSIYLCSVEDGGGGYTFGSGTRLTVV.

This rearrangement joins TRBV5-6 to TRBJ2-5, with 11 bases fitting TRBD1. Germline V gene data show CDR1 as SGHDT and CDR2 as YYEEEE. This CDR3 is built from 16 residues. With 0 bases clipped from V and 5 bases from J, the junction kept 6 bases outside the gene matches. CDR3 region: CASSLGTGGLGETQYF. CDR3 sequence (DNA): TGTGCCAGCAGCTTGGGGACAGGGGGCCTCGGGGAGACCCAGTACTTC. The full variable domain, completed using reference TRBV5-6 and TRBJ2-5, is DAGVTQSPTHLIKTRGQQVTLRCSPKSGHDTVSWYQQALGQGPQFIFQYYEEEERQRGNFPDRFSGHQFPNYSSELNVNALLLGDSALYLCASSLGTGGLGETQYFGPGTRLLVL.

This clone was detected only once. This rearrangement joins TRBV2 to TRBJ2-3; maybe TRBD2 (6 bases). V was clipped by 11 bases and J by 5 bases, with 8 bases between them. The CDR3 totals 10 residues. Germline loops: CDR1 SNHLY, CDR2 FYNNEI. The CDR3 bases are TGTGCCGGGGGAGGAGATACGCAGTATTTT. It yields the protein CAGGGDTQYF. The full variable domain, completed using reference TRBV2 and TRBJ2-3, is EPEVTQTPSHQVTQMGQEVILRCVPISNHLYFYWYRQILGQKVEFLVSFYNNEISEKSEIFDDQFSVERPDGSNFTLKIRSTKLEDSAMYFCAGGGDTQYFGPGTRLTVL.

This chain joins TRBV7-3 and TRBJ1-6; D is undetermined. CDR1 is SGHTA, CDR2 FQGTGA, per germline. CDR3 length: 14 amino acids. The V end was cut by 0 bases, the J end by 6 bases, with 6 bases between. CDR3 protein: CASSLTNSNSPLHF. The CDR3, as DNA: TGTGCCAGCAGCTTAACAAACAGTAATTCACCCCTCCACTTT.

The V call is TRBV5-4, the J call TRBJ1-2, with TRBD1 matching 7 bases. The CDR3 totals 15 residues. Per the germline V gene, CDR1 is SGHNT and CDR2 is YYREEE (reference sequence). Trimming removed 3 bases from V and 2 bases from J; junction bases left unmatched: 7. The CDR3 spells CASSYVMTGNYGYTF. The CDR3 region has the DNA TGTGCCAGCAGCTACGTCATGACAGGGAACTATGGCTACACCTTC.

The chain is built from TRBV19 and TRBJ2-1; D is ambiguous. Trimming cost V 6 bases and J 6 bases, with 18 bases left between them. Germline V gene sequence: CDR1 LNHDA, CDR2 SQIVND (reference sequence). CDR3 size: 15 residues. For the CDR3, the DNA is TGTGCCAGTAGCCCCGGGCCTAACTTTTCCAATGAGCAGTTCTTC. As protein: CASSPGPNFSNEQFF.

The chain recombines TRBV7-6 with TRBJ2-1; 11 positions match TRBD2. The junction had 12 bases not matched to a gene; V was cut back by 5 bases and J by 0 bases. Looked up from germline, CDR1 is SGHVS and CDR2 is FNYEAQ. The CDR3 runs 19 residues. The CDR3 bases are TGTGCCAGCAGCCCGATGGCCGGGACTAGCGGCCTCTCCTACAATGAGCAGTTCTTC. Its protein is CASSPMAGTSGLSYNEQFF.

This sequence joins TRBV7-9 and TRBJ2-2, with 9 bases identical to TRBD2. V lost 3 bases to trimming and J lost 6 bases; unmatched junction nucleotides: 2. CDR1 is SEHNR and CDR2 is FQNEAQ in the germline V gene (reference sequence). CDR3 length equals 14 residues. CDR3 DNA: TGTGCCAGCAGCTTTGGCGGGAGGGCCGGGGAGCTGTTTTTT. As protein: CASSFGGRAGELFF.

The CDR3 bases are TGTGCCACCAGCAGAGTCCCTCCGGATGAGCAGTTCTTC. Its protein is CATSRVPPDEQFF. This chain joins TRBV15 and TRBJ2-1, with no clear D. In germline, CDR1 is LNHNV, CDR2 YYDKDF (reference sequence). The CDR3 sequence is 13 residues long. V was shortened by 1 base and J by 8 bases, with 9 bases between the two germline ends. Supplemented by reference TRBV15 and TRBJ2-1, the full variable domain reads DAMVIQNPRYQVTQFGKPVTLSCSQTLNHNVMYWYQQKSSQAPKLLFHYYDKDFNNEADTPDNFQSRRPNTSFCFLDIRSPGLGDTAMYLCATSRVPPDEQFFGPGTRLTVL.

The chain couples TRBV10-3 to TRBJ1-4; D possibly corresponds to TRBD1 (6 bases). The CDR3 is 15 residues long. Germline lookup yields CDR1 ENHRY and CDR2 SYGVKD. Trimming cost V 0 bases and J 6 bases, with 11 bases left between them. The CDR3 coding sequence is TGTGCCATCAGTGAGTCGGGAGGGGGAGATGAAAAACTGTTTTTT. As protein: CAISESGGGDEKLFF.

This clone showed up just a few times. The V and J genes are TRBV20-1 and TRBJ1-1; no reliable D call. Between the trimmed V and J ends, which lost 6 bases and 8 bases, there was a span of 13 bases. This CDR3 has 11 amino acids. The germline gives CDR1 DFQATT, CDR2 SNEGSKA (reference sequence). The CDR3 region is CSATRSWEAFF. The CDR3 coding sequence is TGCAGTGCAACCCGGTCGTGGGAAGCTTTCTTT.

The V gene is TRBV5-1, the J gene TRBJ2-7; perhaps TRBD2 as D (5 bases). V was cut by 0 bases and J by 9 bases, with 10 bases left in between. Per the germline V gene, CDR1 is SGHRS and CDR2 is YFSETQ. This CDR3 has 12 amino acids. CDR3 DNA sequence: TGCGCCAGCAGCTTGGCCGAGGGCGGGCAGTACTTC. Its translation is CASSLAEGGQYF.

The chain recombines TRBV19 with TRBJ2-2; possible D gene TRBD2, 6 bases. The CDR3 covers 13 residues. Germline lookup yields CDR1 LNHDA and CDR2 SQIVND (reference sequence). Between the trimmed V and J ends, which lost 10 bases and 3 bases, there was a span of 12 bases. CDR3 bases: TGTGCCACCGCGCGGGATTACACCGGGGAGCTGTTTTTT. Its protein is CATARDYTGELFF.

This clone was seen a single time. This rearrangement joins TRBV7-3 to TRBJ2-1; D gene unclear. With 4 bases removed from V and 1 base from J, the gap between germline ends came to 23 bases. CDR3 size: 19 residues. The germline V gene encodes CDR1 SGHTA and CDR2 FQGTGA. CDR3 sequence (DNA): TGTGCCAGCAGCTCGCCAAAAGACACCACCGTAAGGTCCTACAATGAGCAGTTCTTC. Translated: CASSSPKDTTVRSYNEQFF. Supplemented by reference TRBV7-3 and TRBJ2-1, the full variable domain reads GAGVSQTPSNKVTEKGKYVELRCDPISGHTALYWYRQSLGQGPEFLIYFQGTGAADDSGLPNDRFFAVRPEGSVSTLKIQRTERGDSAVYLCASSSPKDTTVRSYNEQFFGPGTRLTVL.

The CDR3 DNA is TGCGCCAGCAGCTTCCTACAGGGGGCCGTCACTGAAGCTTTCTTT. As protein: CASSFLQGAVTEAFF. The chain employs TRBV5-1 and TRBJ1-1; TRBD1 matches at 9 bases. Germline CDR1 SGHRS, CDR2 YFSETQ. V gave up 2 bases and J gave up 4 bases; unmatched junction bases: 6. The length of the CDR3 is 15 residues.

The chain links TRBV19 to TRBJ1-1; no reliable D call. This CDR3 spans 14 amino acids. CDR1 and CDR2 (germline): LNHDA, SQIVND (reference sequence). V was shortened by 7 bases and J by 0 bases, with 12 bases between the two germline ends. The CDR3 coding sequence is TGTGCCAGTAAAGCCCTCCCCCTGAACACTGAAGCTTTCTTT. Amino acid sequence: CASKALPLNTEAFF.

The V and J genes are TRBV5-1 and TRBJ2-1, with D tentatively TRBD1 or TRBD2 (5 bases each). Trimming removed 4 bases from V and 5 bases from J, with 16 bases in between. This CDR3 is 15 amino acids long. Per the germline V gene, CDR1 is SGHRS and CDR2 is YFSETQ. CDR3 residues: CASSPGQLWDNEQFF. Written as DNA, the CDR3 is TGCGCCAGCAGCCCGGGGCAACTATGGGACAATGAGCAGTTCTTC.